This T cell receptor beta chain was obtained from a study of a mutant IDH1 vaccine in newly diagnosed glioma. The germline V gene encodes CDR1 SGHRS and CDR2 YFSETQ. The CDR3 sequence is 14 residues long. The ends were cut back, 0 bases at V and 2 bases at J, with 9 bases in the middle. To note about this clone: Its target is not known.

The table came from immunoSEQ multiplex PCR; TCRdb's copy has only in-frame clones and leaves some out. The sample carries approximately 84,000 clones, roughly four fifths recorded once. This sample's time point: week 47, end of study. Vaccination used 300 ug of mutant IDH1 20-mer peptide per dose, with topical imiquimod. This chain links TRBV5-1 with TRBJ2-7, with D possibly TRBD1 on 6 matching bases. Material: PBMCs, obtained from a glioma patient whose treatment included an IDH1 peptide vaccine. The source of this sequence is a man aged 40-55 years with glioma. The DNA for the CDR3 is TGCGCCAGCAGCTTGGGAGACAGGCCCTACGAGCAGTACTTC. Translation gives CASSLGDRPYEQYF.